The source of this TCR beta chain is a study of T cell responses to AZD1222 COVID-19 vaccine. Per germline, CDR1 MNHEY and CDR2 SVGAGI. V lost 6 bases to trimming and J lost 0 bases, with 13 bases between them. This CDR3 is 15 amino acids long. The table came from immunoSEQ multiplex PCR; TCRdb's copy has only in-frame clones and leaves some out. The sample holds about 97,000 clones; approximately 87% are singletons and the top ten take more than 8.5%. The clonotype was recovered from an adult who received the AZD1222 COVID-19 vaccine. The sample was peripheral blood, taken 28 days after the second AZD1222 dose. The rearrangement links TRBV6-5 to TRBJ2-3; D is uncertain. The CDR3 is CASSLRPASTDTQYF. CDR3 coding DNA: TGTGCCAGCAGCCTACGACCCGCCAGCACAGATACGCAGTATTTT.